The text below deals with one T cell receptor (beta chain). Using immunoSEQ multiplex PCR, the repertoire was profiled, and TCRdb retains in-frame clones only, with some absent. The sample shows tens of thousands of clones, 70% to 90% of them seen only once. This sample was included in a study of T cell responses to AZD1222 COVID-19 vaccine. The V gene lost 2 bases and the J gene lost 5 bases, with 13 bases spanning the gap. This CDR3 contains 15 residues. Germline V gives CDR1 SSHAT, CDR2 FNYEAQ (reference sequence). The receptor was isolated from an adult in good health. This rearrangement joins TRBV7-7 to TRBJ2-1; D might be TRBD1 or TRBD2, each matching 6 bases. The specimen comprised peripheral blood, sampled on day 0 of AZD1222 vaccination. This CDR3 reads CASSLNTGANNEQFF. CDR3 bases: TGTGCCAGCAGCTTAAATACGGGGGCGAACAATGAGCAGTTCTTC.